The 20 T cell receptor beta chains presented below share a single source sample, sequenced in a study of cytomegalovirus exposure and HLA in healthy donors. Primers: 60 Vbeta forward and 13 Jbeta reverse. The repertoire was sequenced with immunoSEQ multiplex PCR; TCRdb's copy has only in-frame clones and lacks some. The data contain 80,000 to 100,000 clones, around 80% of them singletons. The sequencing sample was made of PBMCs. The receptors shown here come from a man aged 40-49 years in good health and CMV-seronegative.

This chain links TRBV5-4 with TRBJ2-2, with 13 bases lining up with TRBD2. Losses at the gene ends were 2 bases for V and 0 bases for J; bases not matched to a gene: 4. Germline assignment: CDR1 SGHNT and CDR2 YYREEE (reference sequence). The CDR3 has 18 amino acids. Here the CDR3 DNA reads TGTGCCAGCAGCTTAAAAACTAGCGGGGGGGCGAACACCGGGGAGCTGTTTTTT. This sequence encodes CASSLKTSGGANTGELFF.

Concerning this clone: In the same sample, other DNA sequences code for this CDR3. V gene TRBV18 combines with J gene TRBJ2-5; D may be TRBD2 (6 bases). Deletions cut 3 bases from V and 5 bases from J, with 7 bases between. The germline V gene has CDR1 KGHSH and CDR2 LQKENI. The CDR3 loop spans 12 amino acids. The DNA of the CDR3 is TGTGCCAGCTCACCCGCGGGGGAGACCCAGTACTTC. It is translated as CASSPAGETQYF.

The chain has TRBV5-8 and TRBJ2-7, with TRBD1 identical over 7 bases. Germline CDR1 SGHTS, CDR2 YDEGEE. The CDR3 is 15 amino acids. Germline trimming cut 4 bases from V and 0 bases from J; bases unmatched to any gene: 7. CDR3: CASSLNRDSSYEQYF. CDR3 nucleotide sequence: TGTGCCAGCAGCCTAAACCGGGACAGCTCCTACGAGCAGTACTTC.

With respect to this clone: The final CDR3 position lacks the conserved phenylalanine or tryptophan, pointing to a likely read error. Because the CDR3's place on the DNA is in doubt, the DNA is left out and the CDR3 is given as listed by TCRdb. The chain combines TRBV5-6 with TRBJ1-3. Germline CDR1 and CDR2: SGHDT and YYEEEE. The CDR3 sequence runs 12 residues, both termini included. CDR3 amino acids: CASSLTGGGFVL.

The CDR3 reads CASSWTGMYSTDTQYF. CDR3 nucleotides: TGTGCCAGCAGCTGGACAGGGATGTATAGCACAGATACGCAGTATTTT. V is TRBV5-6 and J is TRBJ2-3, with 8 bases aligning to TRBD1. V trimming: 3 bases; J trimming: 0 bases; junction bases outside the gene matches: 6. This CDR3 contains 16 residues. Germline assignment: CDR1 SGHDT and CDR2 YYEEEE.

The rearrangement joins TRBV5-1 to TRBJ2-7; TRBD2 might be the D (6 bases). CDR1 and CDR2 (germline): SGHRS, YFSETQ. The CDR3 contains 13 residues. Between the trimmed V and J ends, which lost 4 bases and 6 bases, there was a span of 14 bases. The CDR3 nucleotides read TGCGCCAGCAGCATAATTTCTAGCGCCGAGCAGTACTTC. This codes for CASSIISSAEQYF.

This clone has only one observation. CDR3 protein: CASSIRLAGARETQYF. The CDR3 coding sequence is TGTGCCAGTAGTATCCGACTAGCGGGGGCCAGGGAGACCCAGTACTTC. The chain employs TRBV19 and TRBJ2-5; 12 nucleotides line up with TRBD2. CDR1 and CDR2 from the germline V gene are LNHDA and SQIVND (reference sequence). V shed 3 bases and J 5 bases; nucleotides not matched to a gene: 7. The CDR3 has 16 amino acids.

The DNA of the CDR3 is TGTGCCAGCAGGTCTAGCGGAGCCTACAATGAGCAGTTCTTC. It is translated as CASRSSGAYNEQFF. The J gene is TRBJ2-1, the V gene TRBV11-2, with 7 positions matching TRBD2. V was clipped by 6 bases and J by 2 bases; unmatched bases: 4. Per germline, CDR1 SGHAT and CDR2 FQNNGV. There are 14 residues in the CDR3.

The chain has TRBV11-2 and TRBJ2-7, with D uncertain. V lost 0 bases, J lost 2 bases, and 17 bases lay in between. CDR3 length: 17 amino acids. Germline V gene lookup returns CDR1 SGHAT and CDR2 FQNNGV. The CDR3 DNA reads as TGTGCCAGCAGCTTAGACTTTGATCCGTTCCTAGCCTACGAGCAGTACTTC. Encoded protein: CASSLDFDPFLAYEQYF.

The chain links TRBV2 to TRBJ1-4, with 7 positions matching TRBD1. CDR1 is SNHLY and CDR2 is FYNNEI in the germline V gene. J was trimmed by 7 bases and V by 3 bases; bases with no gene match: 2. The CDR3 is 13 residues long. CDR3 in DNA: TGTGCCAGCAGTGAGACAGGGTTTGAAAAACTGTTTTTT. Protein product: CASSETGFEKLFF.

The CDR3 spells CASSSQGVGSDTQYF. In DNA, the CDR3 is TGTGCCAGCAGTTCACAGGGGGTAGGCTCAGATACGCAGTATTTT. The V and J genes are TRBV6-4 and TRBJ2-3; 8 bases match TRBD1. This CDR3 region has 15 residues. J was trimmed by 4 bases and V by 5 bases; bases with no gene match: 8. Germline V gives CDR1 MRHNA, CDR2 SNTAGT.

In this sample, this clone turned up a few times. This sequence joins TRBV27 and TRBJ2-7; D perhaps matches TRBD2 (7 bases). CDR3 length equals 14 residues. Trimming left V 8 bases short and J 0 bases short, with 14 bases between. CDR1 is MNHEY and CDR2 is SMNVEV in the germline V gene (reference sequence). CDR3 DNA sequence: TGTGCCAGCGGCCGGGGGGCGACCTCCTACGAGCAGTACTTC. Its protein product is CASGRGATSYEQYF.

This sequence joins TRBV6-6 and TRBJ1-1, with TRBD1 matching over 8 bases. The CDR3 runs to 16 residues. The V gene's germline CDR1 is MNHNY and CDR2 SVGAGI (reference sequence). The ends lost 7 bases at V and 0 bases at J; junction bases unmatched: 10. CDR3 residues: CASKLRQGRMNTEAFF. CDR3 DNA: TGTGCCAGCAAACTTAGACAGGGGAGAATGAACACTGAAGCTTTCTTT.

The chain links TRBV7-9 to TRBJ1-6; TRBD1 aligns across 7 bases. This CDR3 has 16 amino acids. J gave up 6 bases and V 1 base, and 6 bases lay outside the gene matches. The germline V gene has CDR1 SEHNR and CDR2 FQNEAQ (reference sequence). CDR3 sequence (DNA): TGTGCCAGCAGCTTAGGTGTAGGGGGCGTTAATTCACCCCTCCACTTT. It encodes CASSLGVGGVNSPLHF.

The chain recombines TRBV6-1 with TRBJ1-1; tentatively, D is TRBD1 (5 bases). With 6 bases removed from V and 5 bases from J, the gap between germline ends came to 10 bases. The CDR3 is 12 amino acids. Germline CDR1 MNHNS, CDR2 SASEGT. The CDR3 sequence is CASRRPGTEAFF. The CDR3 nucleotides are TGTGCCAGCAGAAGACCAGGGACTGAAGCTTTCTTT.

This chain joins TRBV5-1 and TRBJ2-1; 8 bases are shared with TRBD2. The germline CDR1 and CDR2 sequences are SGHRS and YFSETQ. J gave up 2 bases and V 0 bases, and 7 bases lay outside the gene matches. This CDR3 has 17 amino acids. Here the CDR3 reads CASSLEPRGGTYNEQFF. The CDR3 DNA follows: TGCGCCAGCAGCTTGGAGCCCCGGGGGGGCACCTACAATGAGCAGTTCTTC.

The chain links TRBV18 to TRBJ2-7; D might be TRBD1 (8 bases). Looked up from germline, CDR1 is KGHSH and CDR2 is LQKENI. This CDR3 comprises 17 residues. V lost 2 bases, J lost 0 bases, and 17 bases lay in between. CDR3 nucleotide sequence: TGTGCCAGCTCACCAGGCACAGGGGGGGGTAGCTCCTACGAGCAGTACTTC. Amino acid sequence: CASSPGTGGGSSYEQYF.

This sequence joins TRBV6-5 and TRBJ2-2, with 10 bases fitting TRBD1. This CDR3 contains 16 residues. Per the germline V gene, CDR1 is MNHEY and CDR2 is SVGAGI. V shed 4 bases and J 7 bases; nucleotides not matched to a gene: 9. CDR3 loop: CASSSTGTGEGGELFF. The DNA for the CDR3 is TGTGCCAGCAGTTCTACCGGGACAGGGGAAGGCGGGGAGCTGTTTTTT.

The rearrangement uses TRBV5-1 and TRBJ1-5; TRBD1 matches at 8 bases. The germline gives CDR1 SGHRS, CDR2 YFSETQ. This CDR3 is 16 amino acids long. V was pared by 4 bases and J by 0 bases, with 6 bases of the junction left unmatched. The CDR3 coding sequence is TGCGCCAGCAGCCTAGGGACAGGAGCTAGCAATCAGCCCCAGCATTTT. The encoded protein is CASSLGTGASNQPQHF.

The J gene is TRBJ1-1, the V gene TRBV7-2; D unclear. Trimming removed 3 bases from V and 1 base from J, with 6 bases in between. CDR3 size: 13 residues. The germline gives CDR1 SGHTA, CDR2 FQGNSA. CDR3 residues: CASSFTENTEAFF. The CDR3 DNA reads as TGTGCCAGCAGCTTTACAGAGAACACTGAAGCTTTCTTT.